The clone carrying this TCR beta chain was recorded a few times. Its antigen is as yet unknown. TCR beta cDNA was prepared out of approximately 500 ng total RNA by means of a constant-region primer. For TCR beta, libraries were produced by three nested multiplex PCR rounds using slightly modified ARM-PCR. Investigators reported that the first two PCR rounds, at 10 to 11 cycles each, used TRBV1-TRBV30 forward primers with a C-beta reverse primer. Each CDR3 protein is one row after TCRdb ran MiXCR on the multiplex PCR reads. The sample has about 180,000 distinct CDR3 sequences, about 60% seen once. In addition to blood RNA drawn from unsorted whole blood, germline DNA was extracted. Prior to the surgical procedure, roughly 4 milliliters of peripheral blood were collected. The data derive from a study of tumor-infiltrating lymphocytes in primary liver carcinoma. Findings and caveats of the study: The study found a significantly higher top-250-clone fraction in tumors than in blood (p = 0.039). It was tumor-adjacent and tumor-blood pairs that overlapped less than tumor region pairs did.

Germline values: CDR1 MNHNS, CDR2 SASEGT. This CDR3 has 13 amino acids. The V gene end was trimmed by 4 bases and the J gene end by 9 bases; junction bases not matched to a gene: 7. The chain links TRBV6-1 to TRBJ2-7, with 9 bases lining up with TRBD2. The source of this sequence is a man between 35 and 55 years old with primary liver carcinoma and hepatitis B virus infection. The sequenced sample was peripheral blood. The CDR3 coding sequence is TGTGCCAGCAGTGGCCGACTAGCGGAGCTGCAGTACTTC. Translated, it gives CASSGRLAELQYF.